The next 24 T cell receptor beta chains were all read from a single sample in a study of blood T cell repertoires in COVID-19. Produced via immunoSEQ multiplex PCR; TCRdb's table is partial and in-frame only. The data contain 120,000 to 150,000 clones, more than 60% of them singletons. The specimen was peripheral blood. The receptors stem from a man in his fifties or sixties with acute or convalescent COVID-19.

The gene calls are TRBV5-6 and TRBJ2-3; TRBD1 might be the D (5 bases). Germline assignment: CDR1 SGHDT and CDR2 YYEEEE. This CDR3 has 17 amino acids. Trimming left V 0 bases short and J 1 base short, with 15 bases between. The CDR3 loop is CASSLGEWGPRTDTQYF. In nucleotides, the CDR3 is TGTGCCAGCAGCTTGGGCGAGTGGGGCCCCCGCACAGATACGCAGTATTTT.

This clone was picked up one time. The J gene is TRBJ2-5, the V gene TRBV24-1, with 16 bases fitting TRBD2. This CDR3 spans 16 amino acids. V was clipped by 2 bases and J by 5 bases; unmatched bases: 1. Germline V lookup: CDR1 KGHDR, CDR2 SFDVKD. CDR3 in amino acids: CATSDSGLAGGETQYF. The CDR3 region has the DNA TGTGCCACCAGTGATTCGGGACTAGCGGGGGGGGAGACCCAGTACTTC.

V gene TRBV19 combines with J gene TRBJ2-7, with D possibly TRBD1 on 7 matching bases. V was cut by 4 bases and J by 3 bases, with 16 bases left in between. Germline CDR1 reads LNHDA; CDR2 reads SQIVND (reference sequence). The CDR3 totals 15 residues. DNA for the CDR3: TGTGCCAGTAGTACCAGGGGGGCCTCCTACTACGAGCAGTACTTC. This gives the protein CASSTRGASYYEQYF.

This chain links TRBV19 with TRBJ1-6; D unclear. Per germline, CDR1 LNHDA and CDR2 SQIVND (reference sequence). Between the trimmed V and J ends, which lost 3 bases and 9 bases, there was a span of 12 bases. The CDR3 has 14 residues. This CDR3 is CASSISVVGSPLHF. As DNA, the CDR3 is TGTGCCAGTAGTATCTCGGTCGTCGGTTCACCCCTCCACTTT.

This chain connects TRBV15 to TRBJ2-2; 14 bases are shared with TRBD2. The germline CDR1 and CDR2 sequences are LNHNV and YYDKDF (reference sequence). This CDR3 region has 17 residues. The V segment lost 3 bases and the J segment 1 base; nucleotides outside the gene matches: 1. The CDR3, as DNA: TGTGCCACCAGCAGTGGACTAGCGGGGGGGAACACCGGGGAGCTGTTTTTT. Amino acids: CATSSGLAGGNTGELFF.

The CDR3 here is CASSVGGGQGSTEAFF. The CDR3 nucleotides read TGTGCCAGCAGCGTTGGGGGTGGACAGGGGAGCACTGAAGCTTTCTTT. The V and J genes are TRBV7-9 and TRBJ1-1; TRBD1 aligns across 9 bases. CDR3 size: 16 residues. The trim removed 5 bases at V and 4 bases at J, leaving 11 bases unmatched. The germline V gene has CDR1 SEHNR and CDR2 FQNEAQ (reference sequence).

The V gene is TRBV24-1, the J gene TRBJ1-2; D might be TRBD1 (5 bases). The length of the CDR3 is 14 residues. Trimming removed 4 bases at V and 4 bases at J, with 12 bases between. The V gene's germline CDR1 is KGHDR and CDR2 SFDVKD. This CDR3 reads CATSDPGRGYGYTF. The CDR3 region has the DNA TGTGCCACCAGTGACCCCGGGAGGGGCTATGGCTACACCTTC.

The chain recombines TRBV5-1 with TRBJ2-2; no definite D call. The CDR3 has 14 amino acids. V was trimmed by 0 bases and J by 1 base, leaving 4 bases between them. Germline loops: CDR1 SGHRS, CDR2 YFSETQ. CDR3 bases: TGCGCCAGCAGCTTGGCCCAGAACACCGGGGAGCTGTTTTTT. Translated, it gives CASSLAQNTGELFF.

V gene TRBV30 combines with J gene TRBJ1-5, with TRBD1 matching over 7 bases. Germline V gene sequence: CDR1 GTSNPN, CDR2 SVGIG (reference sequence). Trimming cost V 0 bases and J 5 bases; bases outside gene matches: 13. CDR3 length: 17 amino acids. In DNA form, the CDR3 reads TGTGCCTGGAGTGTAGGACAGGAGGGGCCTCGAGATCAGCCCCAGCATTTT. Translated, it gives CAWSVGQEGPRDQPQHF.

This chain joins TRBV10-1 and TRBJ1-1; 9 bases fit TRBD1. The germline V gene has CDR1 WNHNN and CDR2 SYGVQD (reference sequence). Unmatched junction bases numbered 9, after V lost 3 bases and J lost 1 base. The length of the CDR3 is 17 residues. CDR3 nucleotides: TGCGCCAGCAGTGACCAACAGGGGGCTTATAGGAACACTGAAGCTTTCTTT. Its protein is CASSDQQGAYRNTEAFF.

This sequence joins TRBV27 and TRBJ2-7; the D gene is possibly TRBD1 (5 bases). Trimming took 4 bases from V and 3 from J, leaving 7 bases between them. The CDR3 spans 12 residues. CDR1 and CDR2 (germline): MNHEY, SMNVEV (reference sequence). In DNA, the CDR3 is TGTGCCAGCAGTTCCCAGGGCTACGAGCAGTACTTC. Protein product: CASSSQGYEQYF.

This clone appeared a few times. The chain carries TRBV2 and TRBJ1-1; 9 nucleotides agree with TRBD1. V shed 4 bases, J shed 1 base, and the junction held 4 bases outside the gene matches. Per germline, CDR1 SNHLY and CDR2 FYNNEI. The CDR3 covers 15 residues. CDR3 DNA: TGTGCCAGCAGTGTACAGGGGGCGCAGAACACTGAAGCTTTCTTT. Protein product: CASSVQGAQNTEAFF.

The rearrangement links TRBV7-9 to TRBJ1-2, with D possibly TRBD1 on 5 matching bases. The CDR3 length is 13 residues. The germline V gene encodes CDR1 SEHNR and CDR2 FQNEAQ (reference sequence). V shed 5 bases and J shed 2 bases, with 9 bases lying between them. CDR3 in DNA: TGTGCCAGCAGCCAGGACACCAACTATGGCTACACCTTC. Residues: CASSQDTNYGYTF.

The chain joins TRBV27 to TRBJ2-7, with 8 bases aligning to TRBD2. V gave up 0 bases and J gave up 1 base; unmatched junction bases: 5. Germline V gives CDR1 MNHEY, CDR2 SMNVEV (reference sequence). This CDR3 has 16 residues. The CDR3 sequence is CASSLSGAGGSYEQYV. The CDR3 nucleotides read TGTGCCAGCAGTTTATCGGGGGCGGGAGGATCCTACGAGCAGTACGTC.

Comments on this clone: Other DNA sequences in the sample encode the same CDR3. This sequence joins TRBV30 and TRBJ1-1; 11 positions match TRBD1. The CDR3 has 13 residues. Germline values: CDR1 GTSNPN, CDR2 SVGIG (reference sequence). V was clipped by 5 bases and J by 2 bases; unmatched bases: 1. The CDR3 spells CAWWTGGNTEAFF. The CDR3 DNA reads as TGTGCCTGGTGGACAGGGGGCAACACTGAAGCTTTCTTT. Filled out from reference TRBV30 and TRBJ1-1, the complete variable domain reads SQTIHQWPATLVQPVGSPLSLECTVEGTSNPNLYWYRQAAGRGLQLLFYSVGIGQISSEVPQNLSASRPQDRQFILSSKKLLLSDSGFYLCAWWTGGNTEAFFGQGTRLTVV.

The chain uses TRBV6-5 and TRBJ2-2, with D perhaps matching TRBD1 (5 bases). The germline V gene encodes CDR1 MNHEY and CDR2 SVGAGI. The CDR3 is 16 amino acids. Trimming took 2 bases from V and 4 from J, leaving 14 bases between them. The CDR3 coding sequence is TGTGCCAGCAGTTACGAGCGCAGGGTTCTCACCGGGGAGCTGTTTTTT. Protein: CASSYERRVLTGELFF.

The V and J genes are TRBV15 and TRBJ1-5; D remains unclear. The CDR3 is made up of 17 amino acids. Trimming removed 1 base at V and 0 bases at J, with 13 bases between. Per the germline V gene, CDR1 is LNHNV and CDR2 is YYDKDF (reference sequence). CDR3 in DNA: TGTGCCACCAGCAGAGCTAAGCTTCTTGGTAGCAATCAGCCCCAGCATTTT. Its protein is CATSRAKLLGSNQPQHF.

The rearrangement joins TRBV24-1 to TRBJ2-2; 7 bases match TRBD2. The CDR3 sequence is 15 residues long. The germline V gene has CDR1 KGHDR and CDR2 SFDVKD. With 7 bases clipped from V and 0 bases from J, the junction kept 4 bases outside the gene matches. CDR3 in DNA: TGTGCCACCAGCGCCGGGACTACGAACACCGGGGAGCTGTTTTTT. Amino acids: CATSAGTTNTGELFF.

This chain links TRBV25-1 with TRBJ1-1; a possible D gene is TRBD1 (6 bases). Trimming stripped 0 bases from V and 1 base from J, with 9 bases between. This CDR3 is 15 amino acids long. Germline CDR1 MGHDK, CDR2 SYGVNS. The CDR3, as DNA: TGTGCCAGCAGTGAATATGGGGGCACGAACACTGAAGCTTTCTTT. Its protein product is CASSEYGGTNTEAFF. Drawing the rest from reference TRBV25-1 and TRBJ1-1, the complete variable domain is EADIYQTPRYLVIGTGKKITLECSQTMGHDKMYWYQQDPGMELHLIHYSYGVNSTEKGDLSSESTVSRIRTEHFPLTLESARPSHTSQYLCASSEYGGTNTEAFFGQGTRLTVV.

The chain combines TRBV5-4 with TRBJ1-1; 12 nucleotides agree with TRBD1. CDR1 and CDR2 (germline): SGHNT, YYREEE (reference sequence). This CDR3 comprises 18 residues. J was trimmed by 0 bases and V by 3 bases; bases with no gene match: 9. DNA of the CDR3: TGTGCCAGCAGCTCGCACGGGACAGGGGGCTTTTTGAACACTGAAGCTTTCTTT. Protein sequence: CASSSHGTGGFLNTEAFF.

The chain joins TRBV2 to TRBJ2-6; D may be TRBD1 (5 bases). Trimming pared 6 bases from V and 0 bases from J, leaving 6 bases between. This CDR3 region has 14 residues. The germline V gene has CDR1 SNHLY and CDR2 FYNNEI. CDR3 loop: CASSDSSGANVLTF. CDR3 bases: TGTGCCAGCAGCGACAGCTCTGGGGCCAACGTCCTGACTTTC.

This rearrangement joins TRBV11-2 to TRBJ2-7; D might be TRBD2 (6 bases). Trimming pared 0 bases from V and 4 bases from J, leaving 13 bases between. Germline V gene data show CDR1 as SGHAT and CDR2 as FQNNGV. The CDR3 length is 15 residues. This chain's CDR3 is CASSLDAAGGYEQYF. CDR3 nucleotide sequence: TGTGCCAGCAGCTTAGATGCGGCAGGAGGGTACGAGCAGTACTTC.

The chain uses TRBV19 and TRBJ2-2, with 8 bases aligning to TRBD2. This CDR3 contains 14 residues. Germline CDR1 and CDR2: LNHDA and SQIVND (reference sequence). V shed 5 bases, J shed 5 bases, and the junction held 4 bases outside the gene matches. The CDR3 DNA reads TGTGCCAGTAGTCCGGGACTAGTTACCGGGGAGCTGTTTTTT. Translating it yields CASSPGLVTGELFF.

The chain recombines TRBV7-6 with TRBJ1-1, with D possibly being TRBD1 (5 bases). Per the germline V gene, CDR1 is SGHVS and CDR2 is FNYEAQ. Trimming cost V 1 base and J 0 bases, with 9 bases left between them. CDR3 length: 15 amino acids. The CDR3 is CASSLVDSMNTEAFF. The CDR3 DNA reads TGTGCCAGCAGCTTAGTCGACAGCATGAACACTGAAGCTTTCTTT.